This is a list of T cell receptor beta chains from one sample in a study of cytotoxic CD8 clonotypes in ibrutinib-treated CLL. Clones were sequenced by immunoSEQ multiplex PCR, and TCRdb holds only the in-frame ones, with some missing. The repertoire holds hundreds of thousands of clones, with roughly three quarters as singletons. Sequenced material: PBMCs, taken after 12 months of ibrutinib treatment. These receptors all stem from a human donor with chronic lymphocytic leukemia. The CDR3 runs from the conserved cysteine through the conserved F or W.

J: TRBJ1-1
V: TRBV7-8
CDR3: CASSREGGDTEAFF

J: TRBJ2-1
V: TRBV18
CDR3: CASSRAGNFYNEQFF

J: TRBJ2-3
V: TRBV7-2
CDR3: CASSLALSASGTTTDTQYF

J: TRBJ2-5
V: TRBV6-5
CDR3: CASSYSGIQETQYF

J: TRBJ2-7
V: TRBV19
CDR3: CASSTPDKYYTYEQYF

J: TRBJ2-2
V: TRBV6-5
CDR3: CASSYSGGTGELFF

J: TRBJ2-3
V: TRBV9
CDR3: CASSPGGGTSTDTQYF

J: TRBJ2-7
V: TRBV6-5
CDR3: CASSSGAGGPYEQYF

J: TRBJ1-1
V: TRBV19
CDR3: CASSIDRDIEAFF

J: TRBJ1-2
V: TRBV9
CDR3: CASSVGGHPLGYGYTF

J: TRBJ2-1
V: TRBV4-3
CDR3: CASSLTSGLPDEQFF

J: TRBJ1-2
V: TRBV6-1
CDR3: CASIVGGPSYGYTF

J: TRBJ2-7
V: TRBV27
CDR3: CASSSLWNRTYEQYF

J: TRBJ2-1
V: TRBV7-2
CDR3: CASRPRTNSYNEQFF

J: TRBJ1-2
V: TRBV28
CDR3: CASSLSNYGYTF

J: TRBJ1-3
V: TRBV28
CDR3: CASSPPRDNKGTIYF

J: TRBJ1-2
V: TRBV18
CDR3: CASSPRSQTGEGYTF

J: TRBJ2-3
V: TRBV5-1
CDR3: CASSLARSPDTQYF

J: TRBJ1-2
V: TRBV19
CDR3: CASIDRGTSNYGYTF

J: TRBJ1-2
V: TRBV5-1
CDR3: CASSLGQGLGYTF

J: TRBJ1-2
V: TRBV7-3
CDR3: CASSFNGALDGYTF

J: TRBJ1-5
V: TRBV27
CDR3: CASRPGHQLAGQPQHF

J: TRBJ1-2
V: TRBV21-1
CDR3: CASSWTYYGYTF

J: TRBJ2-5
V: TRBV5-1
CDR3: CASSGRTGGSETQYF

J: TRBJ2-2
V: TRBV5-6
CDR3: CASSITQGRTGELFF

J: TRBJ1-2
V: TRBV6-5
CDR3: CASSPNNQVDGYTF

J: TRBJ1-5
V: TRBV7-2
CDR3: CASSPDGNQPQHF

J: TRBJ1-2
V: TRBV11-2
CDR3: CASSPPDRDNYGYTF

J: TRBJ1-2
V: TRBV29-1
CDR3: CSVRPGTGYLHGYTF

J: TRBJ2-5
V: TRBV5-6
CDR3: CASSLRSSGGPGSRKTQYF

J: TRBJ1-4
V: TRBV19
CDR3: CASSAGPNEKLFF

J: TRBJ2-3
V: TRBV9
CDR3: CASSAGGADTQYF

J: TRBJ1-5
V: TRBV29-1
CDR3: CSAGAGDQPQHF

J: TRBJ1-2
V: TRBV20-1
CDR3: CSASSGYTF

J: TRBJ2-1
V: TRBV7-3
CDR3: CASSQYHSSYNEQFF

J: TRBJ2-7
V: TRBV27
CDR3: CASSKTGGKNEQYF

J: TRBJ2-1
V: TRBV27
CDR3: CASSTRTMRQFF

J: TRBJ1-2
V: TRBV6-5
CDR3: CASSLRPRGVYGYTF

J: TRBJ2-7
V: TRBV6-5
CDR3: CASSLGLADYYEQYF

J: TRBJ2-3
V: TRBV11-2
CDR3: CASSAIDPATDTQYF

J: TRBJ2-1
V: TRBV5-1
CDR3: CASSWGTGANEQFF

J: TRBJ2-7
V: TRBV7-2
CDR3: CASTGGSYEQYF

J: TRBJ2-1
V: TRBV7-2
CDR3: CASSPFGEQFF

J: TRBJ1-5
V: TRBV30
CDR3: CAWRGQGASNQPQHF

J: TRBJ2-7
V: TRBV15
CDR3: CATSRPGNSYEQYF

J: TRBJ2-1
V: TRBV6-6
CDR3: CASSYRRAGDNEQFF

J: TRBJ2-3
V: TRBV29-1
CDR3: CSAMRLADYTQYF

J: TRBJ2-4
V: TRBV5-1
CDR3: CASTPYPGGAAKNIQYF

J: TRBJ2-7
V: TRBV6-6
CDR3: CASSPGQGPQYEQYF

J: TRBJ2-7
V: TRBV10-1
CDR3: CASSEHEQYF

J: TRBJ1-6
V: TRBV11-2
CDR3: CASSIRRYNSPLHF

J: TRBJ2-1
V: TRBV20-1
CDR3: CSGFSRYEQFF

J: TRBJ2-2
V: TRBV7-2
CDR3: CASSSSGRGTGELFF

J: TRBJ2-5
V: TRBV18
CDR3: CASSPRLQETQYF

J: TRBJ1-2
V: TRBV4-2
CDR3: CASSQVETGGWGYTF

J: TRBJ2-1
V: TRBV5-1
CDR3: CASSFDAHNEQFF

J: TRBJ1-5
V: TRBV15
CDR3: CATSRDAGFHQPQHF